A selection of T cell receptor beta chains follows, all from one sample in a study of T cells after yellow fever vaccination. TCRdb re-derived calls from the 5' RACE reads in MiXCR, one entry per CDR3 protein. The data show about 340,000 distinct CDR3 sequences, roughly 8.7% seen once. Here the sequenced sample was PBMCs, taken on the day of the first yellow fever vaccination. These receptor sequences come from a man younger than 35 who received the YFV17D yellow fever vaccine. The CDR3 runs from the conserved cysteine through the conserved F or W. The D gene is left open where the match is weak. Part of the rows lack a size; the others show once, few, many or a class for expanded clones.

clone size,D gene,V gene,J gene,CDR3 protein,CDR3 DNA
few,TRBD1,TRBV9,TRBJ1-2,CASSVDDRGTYTF,TGTGCCAGCAGCGTAGATGACAGGGGCACGTACACCTTC
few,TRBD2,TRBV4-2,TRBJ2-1,CASSKLAGATNEQFF,TGTGCCAGCAGCAAACTAGCGGGGGCCACCAATGAGCAGTTCTTC
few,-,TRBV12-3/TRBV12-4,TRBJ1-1,CASSLEGLNEAFF,TGTGCCAGCAGTTTAGAAGGGTTGAATGAAGCTTTCTTT
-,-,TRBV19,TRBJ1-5,CASWDGDNQPQHF,TGTGCCAGTTGGGATGGCGACAATCAGCCCCAGCATTTT
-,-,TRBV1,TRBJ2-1,CTSIPGTGGIEQFF,TGCACCAGCATCCCCGGGACAGGGGGGATTGAGCAGTTCTTC
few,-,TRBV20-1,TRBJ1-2,CRATGRDGYTF,TGCAGGGCTACAGGAAGGGACGGCTACACCTTC
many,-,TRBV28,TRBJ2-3,CASSLWATYSTDTQYF,TGTGCCAGCAGTTTATGGGCCACATACTCCACAGATACGCAGTATTTT
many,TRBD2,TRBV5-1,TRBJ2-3,CASSLEFSGGFTDTQYF,TGCGCCAGCAGCTTGGAGTTTAGCGGGGGGTTCACAGATACGCAGTATTTT
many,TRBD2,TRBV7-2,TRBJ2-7,CASSLGGGPYEQYF,TGTGCCAGCAGCTTGGGCGGGGGACCCTACGAGCAGTACTTC
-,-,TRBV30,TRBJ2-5,CAWTRKQETQYF,TGTGCCTGGACCAGGAAACAAGAGACCCAGTACTTC
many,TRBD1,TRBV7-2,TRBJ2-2,CASSFRTGVTGELFF,TGTGCCAGCAGCTTCCGGACAGGCGTCACCGGGGAGCTGTTTTTT
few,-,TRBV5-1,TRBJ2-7,CASSRNPRTDSYEQYF,TGCGCCAGCAGCCGGAACCCGCGGACAGACTCCTACGAGCAGTACTTC
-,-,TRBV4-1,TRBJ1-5,CASRKTGISNQPQHF,TGCGCCAGCAGAAAGACCGGGATTAGCAATCAGCCCCAGCATTTT
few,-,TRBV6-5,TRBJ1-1,CASSTRQKLNTEAFF,TGTGCCAGCAGTACCCGACAGAAACTGAACACTGAAGCTTTCTTT
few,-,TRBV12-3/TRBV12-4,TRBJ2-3,CASAGVGTDTQYF,TGTGCCAGCGCCGGGGTTGGCACAGATACGCAGTATTTT
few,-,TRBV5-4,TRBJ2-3,CASRQGTDTQYF,TGTGCCAGTCGACAGGGCACAGATACGCAGTATTTT
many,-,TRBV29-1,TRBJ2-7,CSVAANGHEQYF,TGCAGCGTTGCGGCAAACGGCCACGAGCAGTACTTC
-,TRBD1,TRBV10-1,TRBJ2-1,CASTEGDRVDNEQFF,TGCGCCAGCACAGAAGGGGACAGGGTGGACAATGAGCAGTTCTTC
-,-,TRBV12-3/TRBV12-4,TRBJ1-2,CASSLLRAGNGYTF,TGTGCCAGCAGTTTGCTCCGGGCGGGGAACGGCTACACCTTC
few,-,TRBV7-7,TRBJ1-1,CASSPLVNTEAFF,TGTGCTAGCAGCCCCCTCGTGAACACTGAAGCTTTCTTT
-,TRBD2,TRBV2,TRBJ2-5,CASSKASGRQETQYF,TGTGCCAGCAGTAAGGCTAGCGGGAGGCAAGAGACCCAGTACTTC
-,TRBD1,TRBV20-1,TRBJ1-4,CSARQGAANEKLFF,TGCAGTGCTAGACAGGGGGCTGCTAATGAAAAACTGTTTTTT
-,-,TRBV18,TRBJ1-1,CASSPSGDGWSTEAFF,TGTGCCAGCTCACCATCAGGGGATGGGTGGAGCACTGAAGCTTTCTTT
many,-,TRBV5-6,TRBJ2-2,CASSLGRGPYTGELFF,TGTGCCAGCAGCTTAGGCAGGGGCCCGTACACCGGGGAGCTGTTTTTT
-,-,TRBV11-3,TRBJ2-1,CASSLGEEYNEQFF,TGTGCCAGCAGCTTAGGAGAGGAGTACAATGAGCAGTTCTTC
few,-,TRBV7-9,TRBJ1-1,CASSPKPSRNTEAFF,TGTGCCAGCAGCCCAAAGCCATCCAGGAACACTGAAGCTTTCTTT
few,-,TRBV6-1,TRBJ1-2,CASSTQGVGNGYTF,TGTGCCAGCAGCACTCAGGGAGTTGGGAATGGCTACACCTTC
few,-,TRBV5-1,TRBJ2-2,CASSTEQGVGELFF,TGCGCCAGCAGCACCGAACAAGGGGTCGGGGAGCTGTTTTTT
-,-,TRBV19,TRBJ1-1,CASRFLVGARGSEAFF,TGTGCCAGTCGATTCCTAGTGGGGGCGCGGGGTTCTGAAGCTTTCTTT
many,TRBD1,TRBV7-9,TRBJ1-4,CASSPRQGRLYEKLFF,TGTGCCAGCAGCCCTCGACAGGGAAGGTTGTATGAAAAACTGTTTTTT
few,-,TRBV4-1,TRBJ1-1,CASSQVSRDAGGKAFF,TGCGCCAGCAGCCAAGTCTCGAGGGACGCCGGAGGGAAAGCTTTCTTT
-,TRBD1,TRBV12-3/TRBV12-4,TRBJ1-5,CASSLEGGGNQPQHF,TGTGCCAGCAGTTTAGAAGGGGGCGGCAATCAGCCCCAGCATTTT
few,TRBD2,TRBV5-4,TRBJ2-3,CASSSLLAGSSGDTQYF,TGTGCCAGCAGCTCCCTTCTAGCGGGGAGCTCAGGAGATACGCAGTATTTT
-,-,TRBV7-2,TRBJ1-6,CASSFQGDGSPLHF,TGTGCCAGCAGCTTCCAAGGGGACGGTTCACCCCTCCACTTT
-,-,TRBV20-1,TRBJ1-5,CSASTGGGSNQPQHF,TGCAGTGCCAGCACGGGGGGTGGGAGCAATCAGCCCCAGCATTTT
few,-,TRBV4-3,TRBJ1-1,CASSQDEGAEAFF,TGCGCCAGCAGCCAAGATGAGGGGGCTGAAGCTTTCTTT
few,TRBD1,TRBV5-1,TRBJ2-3,CASSSDRGTDTQYF,TGCGCCAGCAGCTCGGACAGGGGAACAGATACGCAGTATTTT
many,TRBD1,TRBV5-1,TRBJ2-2,CASSERTGLTGELFF,TGCGCCAGCAGCGAGCGGACAGGCCTCACCGGGGAGCTGTTTTTT
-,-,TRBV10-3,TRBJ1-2,CAIKAIDSTENYGYTF,TGTGCCATCAAAGCCATTGACAGTACGGAAAACTATGGCTACACCTTC
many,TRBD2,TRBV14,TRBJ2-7,CASSRTSAHEQYF,TGTGCCAGCAGCCGGACTAGCGCCCACGAGCAGTACTTC
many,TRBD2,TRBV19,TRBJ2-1,CASSITLAGTYNEQFF,TGTGCCAGTAGTATCACATTAGCGGGAACCTACAATGAGCAGTTCTTC